One and the same sample provided the 23 T cell receptor beta chains below, sequenced in a study of CD8 T cells in Susac syndrome. Reverse transcription of about 0.45 to 1 ug RNA was carried out with random hexamers. From the immunoSEQ multiplex PCR reads, TCRdb called clonotypes with MiXCR, one entry per CDR3 protein. There are 75,000 to 100,000 distinct CDR3 sequences in the sample; 94% occur only once, and roughly 0.27% lies in the top ten. What was sequenced was CD8+ T cells from PBMCs. The source is a human donor in good health.

This chain uses TRBV30 with TRBJ1-1, with D possibly matching TRBD1 (5 bases). Germline-derived CDR1 and CDR2 are GTSNPN and SVGIG (reference sequence). Trimming shortened V by 4 bases and J by 1 base, and 10 bases separated the two germline ends. The CDR3 sequence is 13 residues long. The CDR3: CAWITRGNTEAFF. Here the CDR3 DNA reads TGTGCCTGGATTACAAGGGGGAACACTGAAGCTTTCTTT.

The rearrangement uses TRBV5-1 and TRBJ2-7; D may be TRBD2 (5 bases). The germline V gene has CDR1 SGHRS and CDR2 YFSETQ. The length of the CDR3 is 14 residues. V gave up 4 bases and J gave up 2 bases, with 13 bases separating them. The CDR3 sequence: CASSTGYGTYEQYF. For the CDR3, the DNA is TGCGCCAGCAGCACGGGGTACGGCACCTACGAGCAGTACTTC.

The chain recombines TRBV7-9 with TRBJ2-7; D may be TRBD1 or TRBD2 (5 bases each). The CDR3 is 16 residues long. V shed 5 bases and J shed 4 bases, with 21 bases lying between them. Germline CDR1 and CDR2: SEHNR and FQNEAQ (reference sequence). CDR3 bases: TGTGCCAGCAGCCCACCAACCCCGGGACCCGCGTACGAGCAGTACTTC. Residues: CASSPPTPGPAYEQYF.

The chain couples TRBV5-1 to TRBJ2-1, with 13 bases aligning to TRBD2. The CDR3 loop spans 16 amino acids. In germline, CDR1 is SGHRS, CDR2 YFSETQ. V lost 4 bases to trimming and J lost 6 bases; unmatched junction nucleotides: 7. The CDR3: CASSTSLAGGLNEQFF. In DNA, the CDR3 is TGCGCCAGCAGCACCTCACTAGCGGGAGGGCTCAATGAGCAGTTCTTC.

The chain is built from TRBV3-1 and TRBJ2-1; 9 bases are a match to TRBD2. Trimming removed 8 bases from V and 3 bases from J; junction bases left unmatched: 5. This CDR3 is built from 14 residues. The germline V gene has CDR1 LGHDT and CDR2 YNNKEL (reference sequence). The CDR3 loop is CASEGREGYNEQFF. The CDR3 region has the DNA TGTGCCAGCGAAGGGCGGGAGGGCTACAATGAGCAGTTCTTC.

The V and J genes are TRBV12-3 or TRBV12-4 and TRBJ2-1; possibly TRBD2 for D (6 bases). The CDR3 has 12 amino acids. V dropped 9 bases and J dropped 7 bases, with 13 bases sitting between them. The CDR3 DNA reads TGTGCCAGTTCCGTTGGGGGGAATGAGCAGTTCTTC. It translates to CASSVGGNEQFF.

The count of this clonotype is one. CDR3 in amino acids: CATSSRTGTGGEQYF. The DNA for the CDR3 is TGTGCCACCAGCAGCCGGACCGGGACAGGGGGGGAGCAGTACTTC. V and J are TRBV15 and TRBJ2-7; 11 bases align to TRBD1. V lost 3 bases and J lost 7; bases outside the gene matches: 8. In germline, CDR1 is LNHNV, CDR2 YYDKDF (reference sequence). The CDR3 loop spans 15 amino acids.

The chain is built from TRBV27 and TRBJ1-1; no clear D gene. Looked up from germline, CDR1 is MNHEY and CDR2 is SMNVEV (reference sequence). This CDR3 has 14 residues. V lost 0 bases and J 4 bases, leaving 9 bases between the germline ends. The CDR3 protein is CASSLSGLRTEAFF. The CDR3 coding sequence is TGTGCCAGCAGTTTATCGGGCTTACGCACTGAAGCTTTCTTT.

The chain uses TRBV15 and TRBJ2-7, with 7 bases fitting TRBD2. This CDR3 comprises 15 residues. The V and J ends lost 3 bases and 6 bases, in that order; junction bases with no gene match: 11. The germline V gene encodes CDR1 LNHNV and CDR2 YYDKDF (reference sequence). Here the CDR3 reads CATSRGLMGQAEQYF. CDR3 sequence (DNA): TGTGCCACCAGCAGGGGACTAATGGGTCAGGCCGAGCAGTACTTC.

V gene TRBV19 combines with J gene TRBJ1-1; D possibly corresponds to TRBD1 (5 bases). This CDR3 is 14 amino acids long. Germline V CDR1 and CDR2: LNHDA, SQIVND (reference sequence). Trimming removed 7 bases at V and 1 base at J, with 13 bases between. The CDR3 loop reads CASTHGTANTEAFF. CDR3 sequence (DNA): TGTGCCAGTACCCACGGGACGGCGAACACTGAAGCTTTCTTT.

The DNA of the CDR3 is TGTGCCAGCAGCTCGACAGTGAATGAAAAACTGTTTTTT. Its translation is CASSSTVNEKLFF. This chain links TRBV11-2 with TRBJ1-4, with D possibly TRBD1 on 5 matching bases. CDR1 and CDR2 (germline): SGHAT, FQNNGV. This CDR3 has 13 amino acids. Trimming cost V 4 bases and J 5 bases, with 8 bases left between them.

The chain is built from TRBV5-1 and TRBJ1-6; 7 positions agree with TRBD1. This CDR3 has 15 residues. V was clipped by 0 bases and J by 7 bases; unmatched bases: 4. Germline V CDR1 and CDR2: SGHRS, YFSETQ. DNA of the CDR3: TGCGCCAGCAGCTTGGAGCCAGGGGGAAATTCACCCCTCCACTTT. Its protein product is CASSLEPGGNSPLHF.

The chain recombines TRBV9 with TRBJ2-1; perhaps TRBD2 as D (5 bases). This CDR3 spans 14 amino acids. The germline V gene encodes CDR1 SGDLS and CDR2 YYNGEE. Deletions cut 0 bases from V and 7 bases from J, with 11 bases between. The CDR3 here is CASSVDGGENEQFF. For the CDR3, the DNA is TGTGCCAGCAGCGTAGATGGAGGAGAGAATGAGCAGTTCTTC.

V and J are TRBV29-1 and TRBJ1-2; 8 nucleotides align to TRBD1. This CDR3 region has 15 residues. The ends lost 1 base at V and 4 bases at J; junction bases unmatched: 8. Germline V gene sequence: CDR1 SQVTM, CDR2 ANQGSEA. The DNA for the CDR3 is TGCAGCGTTGAAGGGAGGGCAGGGGGCCCCTATGGCTACACCTTC. Its translation: CSVEGRAGGPYGYTF.

The chain couples TRBV5-1 to TRBJ1-1; 7 nucleotides match TRBD1. The CDR3 is 15 residues long. Per germline, CDR1 SGHRS and CDR2 YFSETQ. V was clipped by 0 bases and J by 5 bases; unmatched bases: 7. The DNA for the CDR3 is TGCGCCAGCAGCTTGGTGAGGGGGCTTGTGACTGAAGCTTTCTTT. Translated, it gives CASSLVRGLVTEAFF.

The chain joins TRBV27 to TRBJ1-4; no clear D. The germline V and J ends were trimmed by 8 bases and 0 bases, with 13 bases remaining between them. CDR3 length: 15 amino acids. The V gene's germline CDR1 is MNHEY and CDR2 SMNVEV (reference sequence). CDR3 sequence (DNA): TGTGCCAGCCGCCCCATCTCCGCAACTAATGAAAAACTGTTTTTT. Translated: CASRPISATNEKLFF.

The genes are TRBV27 and TRBJ2-3; TRBD2 is a possible D gene (6 bases). Germline CDR1 MNHEY, CDR2 SMNVEV (reference sequence). V lost 6 bases and J 0 bases, leaving 13 bases between the germline ends. CDR3 length: 15 residues. CDR3 sequence: CASSQGLPSTDTQYF. DNA of the CDR3: TGTGCCAGCAGCCAGGGACTCCCGAGCACAGATACGCAGTATTTT.

The chain carries TRBV24-1 and TRBJ2-2; TRBD1 might be the D (5 bases). The germline V gene has CDR1 KGHDR and CDR2 SFDVKD. CDR3 size: 13 residues. Trimming left V 5 bases short and J 4 bases short, with 7 bases between. The CDR3 coding sequence is TGTGCCACCAGTGGAAGGGGCACCGGGGAGCTGTTTTTT. The encoded protein is CATSGRGTGELFF.

The chain recombines TRBV13 with TRBJ1-2; 8 nucleotides line up with TRBD1. The CDR3 length is 15 residues. The germline V gene has CDR1 PRHDT and CDR2 FYEKMQ (reference sequence). V trimming: 1 base; J trimming: 4 bases; junction bases outside the gene matches: 5. The DNA for the CDR3 is TGTGCCAGCAGCTTAGTTTCCGGACAGGGCTATGGCTACACCTTC. Encoded protein: CASSLVSGQGYGYTF.

This chain joins TRBV27 and TRBJ2-1; 12 bases line up with TRBD2. Germline V gives CDR1 MNHEY, CDR2 SMNVEV (reference sequence). The CDR3 runs to 17 residues. Trimming removed 5 bases from V and 1 base from J; junction bases left unmatched: 6. CDR3 nucleotide sequence: TGTGCCAGCAGTGATGGGACTAGCGGGTCTTCCTACAATGAGCAGTTCTTC. This sequence encodes CASSDGTSGSSYNEQFF.

In its sample, this clonotype was seen a few times. V is TRBV4-1 and J is TRBJ2-1; D might be TRBD2 (5 bases). The CDR3 runs to 13 residues. The germline CDR1 and CDR2 sequences are MGHRA and YSYEKL. V was shortened by 0 bases and J by 7 bases, with 7 bases between the two germline ends. The CDR3: CASSQDGGNEQFF. The CDR3 DNA reads as TGCGCCAGCAGCCAAGATGGCGGGAATGAGCAGTTCTTC.

The rearrangement joins TRBV4-1 to TRBJ2-7; 7 positions agree with TRBD1. V lost 2 bases and J lost 2; bases outside the gene matches: 9. CDR3 size: 16 residues. Germline CDR1 reads MGHRA; CDR2 reads YSYEKL. The CDR3 sequence is CASSQSDRVITYEQYF. DNA for the CDR3: TGCGCCAGCAGCCAATCCGACAGGGTAATTACCTACGAGCAGTACTTC.

The CDR3 DNA is TGTGCCAGCAGTCCGTGGACAGCCCAGATCTATGGCTACACCTTC. It codes for CASSPWTAQIYGYTF. The J gene is TRBJ1-2, the V gene TRBV27; maybe TRBD1 (6 bases). V was cut by 5 bases and J by 4 bases, with 17 bases left in between. Germline V CDR1 and CDR2: MNHEY, SMNVEV (reference sequence). CDR3 length equals 15 residues.